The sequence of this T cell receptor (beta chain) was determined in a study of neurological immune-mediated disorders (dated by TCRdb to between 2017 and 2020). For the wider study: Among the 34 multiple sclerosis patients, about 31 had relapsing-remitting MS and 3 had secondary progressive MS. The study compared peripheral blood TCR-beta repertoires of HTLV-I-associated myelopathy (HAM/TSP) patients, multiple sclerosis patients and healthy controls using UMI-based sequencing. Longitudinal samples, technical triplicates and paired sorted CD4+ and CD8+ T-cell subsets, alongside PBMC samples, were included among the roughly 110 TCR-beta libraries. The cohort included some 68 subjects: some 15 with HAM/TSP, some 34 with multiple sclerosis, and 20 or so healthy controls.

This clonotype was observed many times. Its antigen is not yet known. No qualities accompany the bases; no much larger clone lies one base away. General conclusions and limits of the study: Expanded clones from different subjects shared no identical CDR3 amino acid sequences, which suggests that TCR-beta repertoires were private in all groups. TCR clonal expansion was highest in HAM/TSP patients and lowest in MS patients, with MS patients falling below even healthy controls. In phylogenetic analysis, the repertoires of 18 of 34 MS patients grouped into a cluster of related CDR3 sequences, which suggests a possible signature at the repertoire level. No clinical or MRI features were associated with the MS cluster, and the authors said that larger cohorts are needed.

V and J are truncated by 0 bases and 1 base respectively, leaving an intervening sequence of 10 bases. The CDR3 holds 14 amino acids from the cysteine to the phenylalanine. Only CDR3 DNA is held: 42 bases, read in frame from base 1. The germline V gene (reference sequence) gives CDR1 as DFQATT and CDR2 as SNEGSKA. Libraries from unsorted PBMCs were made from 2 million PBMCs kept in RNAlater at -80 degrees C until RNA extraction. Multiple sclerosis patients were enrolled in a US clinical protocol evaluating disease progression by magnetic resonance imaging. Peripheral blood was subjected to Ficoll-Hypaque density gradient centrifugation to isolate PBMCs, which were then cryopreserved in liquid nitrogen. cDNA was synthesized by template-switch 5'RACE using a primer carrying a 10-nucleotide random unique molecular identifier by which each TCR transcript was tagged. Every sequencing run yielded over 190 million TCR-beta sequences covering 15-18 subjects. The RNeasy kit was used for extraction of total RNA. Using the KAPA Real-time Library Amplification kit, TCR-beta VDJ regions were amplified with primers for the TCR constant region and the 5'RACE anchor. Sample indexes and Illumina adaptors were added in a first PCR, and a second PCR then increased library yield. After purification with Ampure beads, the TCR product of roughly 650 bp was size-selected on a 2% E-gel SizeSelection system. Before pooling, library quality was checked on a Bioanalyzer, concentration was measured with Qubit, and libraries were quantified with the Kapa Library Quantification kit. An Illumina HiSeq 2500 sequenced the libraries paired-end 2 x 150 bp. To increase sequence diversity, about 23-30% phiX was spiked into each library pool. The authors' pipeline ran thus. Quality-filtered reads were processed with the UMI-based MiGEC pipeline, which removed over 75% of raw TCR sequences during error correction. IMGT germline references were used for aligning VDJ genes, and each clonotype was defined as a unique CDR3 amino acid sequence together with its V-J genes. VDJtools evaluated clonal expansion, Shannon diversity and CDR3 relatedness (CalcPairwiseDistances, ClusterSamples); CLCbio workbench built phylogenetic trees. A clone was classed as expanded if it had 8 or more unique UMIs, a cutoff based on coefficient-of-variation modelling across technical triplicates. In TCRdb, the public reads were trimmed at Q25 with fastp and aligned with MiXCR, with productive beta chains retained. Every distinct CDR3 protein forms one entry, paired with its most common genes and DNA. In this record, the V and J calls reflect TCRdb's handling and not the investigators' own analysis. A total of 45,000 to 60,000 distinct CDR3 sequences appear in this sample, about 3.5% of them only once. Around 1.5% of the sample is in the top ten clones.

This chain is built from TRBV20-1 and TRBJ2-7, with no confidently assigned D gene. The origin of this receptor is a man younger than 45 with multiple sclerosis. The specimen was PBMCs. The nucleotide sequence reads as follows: TGCAGTGCTAGAGAGGCGGCTTTATCCTACGAGCAGTACTTC. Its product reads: CSAREAALSYEQYF.